Below, 22 T cell receptor beta chains from the same sample are listed, as sequenced in a study of T cell responses to AZD1222 COVID-19 vaccine. The protocol was immunoSEQ multiplex PCR, while the TCRdb copy is restricted to in-frame clones and leaves out a portion. The data show tens of thousands of clones, roughly 84% seen once. Sample: peripheral blood, taken on day 0 of AZD1222 vaccination. All receptors derive from an adult in good health.

The genes are TRBV29-1 and TRBJ2-1; perhaps D is TRBD1 or TRBD2 (6 bases each). The CDR3 contains 11 residues. Trimming shortened V by 6 bases and J by 15 bases, and 18 bases separated the two germline ends. The germline gives CDR1 SQVTM, CDR2 ANQGSEA. CDR3 loop: CSVGEGRGGFF. DNA of the CDR3: TGCAGCGTCGGCGAGGGCAGGGGAGGGTTCTTC.

The chain employs TRBV30 and TRBJ1-6; no clear D gene. The germline gives CDR1 GTSNPN, CDR2 SVGIG (reference sequence). The V end was cut by 0 bases, the J end by 9 bases, with 12 bases between. CDR3 size: 14 residues. CDR3 residues: CAWSVLVPPSPLHF. DNA of the CDR3: TGTGCCTGGAGTGTACTAGTCCCCCCTTCACCCCTCCACTTT.

The chain carries TRBV11-2 and TRBJ2-7; D might be TRBD2 (6 bases). The CDR3 contains 14 residues. Trimming cost V 4 bases and J 0 bases, with 10 bases left between them. CDR1 and CDR2 (germline): SGHAT, FQNNGV. CDR3 loop: CASSYTRGSYEQYF. Here the CDR3 DNA reads TGTGCCAGCAGCTACACGCGGGGCTCCTACGAGCAGTACTTC.

This clone is a singleton in its sample. Written as DNA, the CDR3 is TGTGCCTGGAGTGCTCTATTCGCGGAGGTTGGGGGTGAAGCTTTCTTT. This sequence encodes CAWSALFAEVGGEAFF. This rearrangement joins TRBV30 to TRBJ1-1, with D tentatively TRBD1 (5 bases). Trimming took 1 base from V and 7 from J, leaving 22 bases between them. The germline V gene encodes CDR1 GTSNPN and CDR2 SVGIG (reference sequence). CDR3 size: 16 residues.

V is TRBV6-4 and J is TRBJ2-1; D is perhaps TRBD1 (5 bases). The CDR3 consists of 14 residues. CDR1 is MRHNA and CDR2 is SNTAGT in the germline V gene. V gave up 5 bases and J gave up 3 bases, with 11 bases separating them. The CDR3 here is CASSQGADYNEQFF. Written as DNA, the CDR3 is TGTGCCAGCAGTCAGGGTGCCGACTACAATGAGCAGTTCTTC.

The V call is TRBV5-1, the J call TRBJ2-2; D is possibly TRBD1 or TRBD2 (5 bases each). Trimming shortened V by 2 bases and J by 9 bases, and 17 bases separated the two germline ends. CDR3 length equals 15 residues. The germline gives CDR1 SGHRS, CDR2 YFSETQ. The CDR3 here is CASSLSGANNRELFF. The CDR3, as DNA: TGCGCCAGCAGCTTATCCGGGGCGAATAACCGGGAGCTGTTTTTT.

The chain couples TRBV29-1 to TRBJ2-1; 12 bases are a match to TRBD2. CDR3 length: 13 residues. The V and J ends lost 7 bases and 5 bases, in that order; junction bases with no gene match: 3. Germline V gene data show CDR1 as SQVTM and CDR2 as ANQGSEA. Here the CDR3 reads CSGRTSGNNEQFF. In DNA form, the CDR3 reads TGCAGCGGGAGGACTAGCGGGAACAATGAGCAGTTCTTC.

The chain recombines TRBV5-1 with TRBJ2-7; D gene uncertain. In germline, CDR1 is SGHRS, CDR2 YFSETQ. This CDR3 has 13 residues. Trimming left V 2 bases short and J 3 bases short, with 9 bases between. CDR3 nucleotides: TGCGCCAGCAGCTTTTCGGGCGGCTACGAGCAGTACTTC. Its protein product is CASSFSGGYEQYF.

This clone appeared once. This rearrangement joins TRBV7-9 to TRBJ2-7, with TRBD1 matching 9 bases. Germline trimming cut 5 bases from V and 3 bases from J; bases unmatched to any gene: 8. This CDR3 region has 15 residues. The germline CDR1 and CDR2 sequences are SEHNR and FQNEAQ (reference sequence). The CDR3 loop reads CASSGDRGVVYEQYF. The DNA of the CDR3 is TGTGCCAGCAGCGGCGACAGGGGGGTTGTCTACGAGCAGTACTTC.

This rearrangement joins TRBV11-2 to TRBJ2-7; 12 nucleotides match TRBD2. V dropped 2 bases and J dropped 0; count of bases not matched to a gene: 5. The CDR3 has 17 amino acids. Germline CDR1 SGHAT, CDR2 FQNNGV. The CDR3 protein is CASSLIWTSGDSYEQYF. CDR3 DNA sequence: TGTGCCAGCAGCTTAATCTGGACTAGCGGGGACTCCTACGAGCAGTACTTC.

This CDR3 reads CASIPTGGDQPQHF. The DNA for the CDR3 is TGTGCCAGTATACCGACAGGGGGGGATCAGCCCCAGCATTTT. This chain links TRBV28 with TRBJ1-5; 9 bases map to TRBD1. The CDR3 loop spans 14 amino acids. Germline trimming cut 9 bases from V and 5 bases from J; bases unmatched to any gene: 8. In germline, CDR1 is MDHEN, CDR2 SYDVKM.

CDR3 nucleotide sequence: TGTGCCAGTAGTAAACTGGACAGGCTACACTATGGCTACACCTTC. This translates into CASSKLDRLHYGYTF. The chain is built from TRBV19 and TRBJ1-2; 7 bases align to TRBD1. This CDR3 contains 15 residues. The junction had 8 bases not matched to a gene; V was cut back by 4 bases and J by 3 bases. Per the germline V gene, CDR1 is LNHDA and CDR2 is SQIVND (reference sequence).

The CDR3 coding sequence is TGTGCCAGCAGCCGGACCGAATCTGGAACAGATACGCAGTATTTT. Translating it yields CASSRTESGTDTQYF. V is TRBV3-1 (or the pseudogene TRBV3-2) and J is TRBJ2-3; unclear D gene. CDR3 size: 15 residues. Germline loops: CDR1 LGHDT, CDR2 YNNKEL (reference sequence). Between the trimmed V and J ends, which lost 4 bases and 3 bases, there was a span of 14 bases.

A few counts support this clone. This chain joins TRBV6-6 and TRBJ1-1; 9 nucleotides match TRBD1. Germline V gene sequence: CDR1 MNHNY, CDR2 SVGAGI (reference sequence). CDR3 length: 14 residues. V was pared by 6 bases and J by 2 bases, with 4 bases of the junction left unmatched. The chain's CDR3 is CASRPTGGNTEAFF. DNA for the CDR3: TGTGCCAGCAGGCCGACAGGGGGAAACACTGAAGCTTTCTTT.

The chain links TRBV7-9 to TRBJ2-7; 7 bases agree with TRBD1. The CDR3 is 17 amino acids. V lost 5 bases, J lost 2 bases, and 15 bases stayed unmatched. CDR1 is SEHNR and CDR2 is FQNEAQ in the germline V gene (reference sequence). For the CDR3, the DNA is TGTGCCAGCAGCGCTCGATACACCATGACAGGGACCTACGAGCAGTACTTC. Amino acids: CASSARYTMTGTYEQYF.

This clone was seen a single time. The chain uses TRBV13 and TRBJ1-3; tentative D call: TRBD1 (5 bases). CDR3 length equals 16 residues. The germline V gene encodes CDR1 PRHDT and CDR2 FYEKMQ (reference sequence). V was clipped by 0 bases and J by 0 bases, with 9 bases between them. CDR3 amino acids: CASSLGGDGSGNTIYF. The DNA of the CDR3 is TGTGCCAGCAGCTTAGGAGGGGACGGCTCTGGAAACACCATATATTTT.

This rearrangement joins TRBV6-1 to TRBJ2-3; 10 bases line up with TRBD1. This CDR3 region has 17 residues. The germline V gene has CDR1 MNHNS and CDR2 SASEGT. The V segment lost 4 bases and the J segment 3 bases; nucleotides outside the gene matches: 10. This CDR3 reads CASSGFGDRGLTDTQYF. CDR3 sequence (DNA): TGTGCCAGCAGTGGGTTTGGGGACAGGGGACTAACAGATACGCAGTATTTT.

The rearrangement joins TRBV7-8 to TRBJ1-3, with D hard to call. The germline V gene encodes CDR1 SGHVS and CDR2 FQNEAQ. This CDR3 is built from 16 residues. V was shortened by 3 bases and J by 2 bases, with 14 bases between the two germline ends. CDR3 sequence (DNA): TGTGCCAGCAGCTTCTTGACCGAGATGGCTGGAAACACCATATATTTT. Residues: CASSFLTEMAGNTIYF.

The V gene is TRBV27, the J gene TRBJ1-2; D is uncertain. The CDR3 runs 10 residues. The germline CDR1 and CDR2 sequences are MNHEY and SMNVEV (reference sequence). V gave up 10 bases and J gave up 7 bases, with 10 bases separating them. In nucleotides, the CDR3 is TGTGCCACCTACGGGTCTGGCTACACCTTC. Amino acids: CATYGSGYTF.

This clone was counted once. V is TRBV12-3 or TRBV12-4 and J is TRBJ1-2; no definite D call. This CDR3 contains 13 residues. The V end lost 3 bases, the J end lost 4 bases, and 9 bases lay between the germline ends. The CDR3: CASSFGPIYGYTF. In DNA form, the CDR3 reads TGTGCCAGCAGTTTCGGGCCGATCTATGGCTACACCTTC.

The genes are TRBV4-1 and TRBJ2-7; possibly TRBD2 for D (5 bases). With 4 bases removed from V and 3 bases from J, the gap between germline ends came to 16 bases. This CDR3 contains 15 residues. CDR1 and CDR2 from the germline V gene are MGHRA and YSYEKL. The CDR3 loop is CASSPPGSAGYEQYF. In DNA, the CDR3 is TGCGCCAGCAGCCCACCGGGGTCGGCCGGCTACGAGCAGTACTTC.

This clone was counted only a few times. This rearrangement joins TRBV7-2 to TRBJ2-7; perhaps TRBD2 as D (5 bases). CDR3 size: 13 residues. Trimming removed 0 bases from V and 9 bases from J, with 12 bases in between. The V gene's germline CDR1 is SGHTA and CDR2 FQGNSA. CDR3 loop: CASSLAGSGGQYF. The CDR3 coding sequence is TGTGCCAGCAGCTTAGCGGGGAGCGGCGGGCAGTACTTC.